This entry lists 5 T cell receptor beta chains sequenced from one sample in a study of blood T cell repertoires in COVID-19. Sequencing was performed with immunoSEQ multiplex PCR; in TCRdb, only in-frame clones are kept and a portion is missing. The sample has fewer than 250,000 clones, less than 90% seen once. The sequencing input was peripheral blood. These receptors were collected from a young man with acute or convalescent COVID-19.

V and J are TRBV6-5 and TRBJ1-2, with 8 bases that match TRBD1. The CDR3 consists of 14 residues. Germline V lookup: CDR1 MNHEY, CDR2 SVGAGI. The V segment lost 7 bases and the J segment 4 bases; nucleotides outside the gene matches: 8. In DNA, the CDR3 is TGTGCCAGCACCCAGGGGGCAGTGGTCTATGGCTACACCTTC. Its protein is CASTQGAVVYGYTF.

The rearrangement links TRBV2 to TRBJ2-7; TRBD2 aligns across 7 bases. The CDR3 spans 14 residues. The ends lost 3 bases at V and 3 bases at J; junction bases unmatched: 5. Germline-derived CDR1 and CDR2 are SNHLY and FYNNEI. Here the CDR3 reads CASSDSSGSYEQYF. The CDR3, as DNA: TGTGCCAGCAGTGACTCTAGCGGTAGCTACGAGCAGTACTTC. Together with reference TRBV2 and TRBJ2-7, the CDR3 gives the full variable domain: EPEVTQTPSHQVTQMGQEVILRCVPISNHLYFYWYRQILGQKVEFLVSFYNNEISEKSEIFDDQFSVERPDGSNFTLKIRSTKLEDSAMYFCASSDSSGSYEQYFGPGTRLTVT.

This clone was found a few times. V usage is TRBV7-8 and J usage is TRBJ1-1; D gene ambiguous. The length of the CDR3 is 15 residues. Between the trimmed V and J ends, which lost 5 bases and 0 bases, there was a span of 13 bases. Germline-derived CDR1 and CDR2 are SGHVS and FQNEAQ. CDR3 in amino acids: CASSRTTVMNTEAFF. The CDR3 DNA is TGTGCCAGCAGCCGGACTACAGTTATGAACACTGAAGCTTTCTTT.

The rearrangement joins TRBV10-3 to TRBJ1-1; the D is unclear. The V end lost 6 bases, the J end lost 2 bases, and 7 bases lay between the germline ends. CDR3 length: 12 amino acids. CDR1 ENHRY and CDR2 SYGVKD come from the germline V gene. The CDR3 spells CAIRGLNTEAFF. The CDR3 region has the DNA TGTGCCATCAGAGGACTTAACACTGAAGCTTTCTTT.

The genes are TRBV5-1 and TRBJ1-1; D is unclear. Germline CDR1 SGHRS, CDR2 YFSETQ. CDR3 length: 16 amino acids. V was trimmed by 4 bases and J by 1 base, leaving 17 bases between them. CDR3 loop: CASSPSPTGENTEAFF. As DNA, the CDR3 is TGCGCCAGCAGCCCAAGCCCTACCGGTGAGAACACTGAAGCTTTCTTT. The variable domain in full, completed from reference TRBV5-1 and TRBJ1-1, reads KAGVTQTPRYLIKTRGQQVTLSCSPISGHRSVSWYQQTPGQGLQFLFEYFSETQRNKGNFPGRFSGRQFSNSRSEMNVSTLELGDSALYLCASSPSPTGENTEAFFGQGTRLTVV.